The 20 T cell receptor beta chains in this list originate from one sample, sequenced in a study of T-cell reconstitution after alpha-beta-depleted transplantation in children. TCRbeta library preparation incorporated unique molecular identifiers. TCRdb ran MiXCR on the PCR reads and lists one entry per CDR3 protein. The table shows about 1,000,000 distinct CDR3 sequences, with roughly 29% occurring only once. The specimen was PBMCs, mostly from graft donor cells, collected 360 days after TCRalphabeta/CD19-depleted stem cell transplant. All receptors derive from a boy less than two years old who had a stem cell transplant for SCID, so the T cells may come from the graft donor.

This chain links TRBV12-3 or TRBV12-4 with TRBJ2-1, with TRBD1 identical over 10 bases. With 10 bases clipped from V and 4 bases from J, the junction kept 10 bases outside the gene matches. The CDR3 loop spans 15 amino acids. CDR3 in amino acids: CANTLRDRGYNEQFF. The CDR3 bases are TGTGCCAACACACTCCGGGACAGGGGATACAATGAGCAGTTCTTC.

This chain connects TRBV12-3 or TRBV12-4 to TRBJ2-1; D is possibly TRBD2 (6 bases). V was cut by 5 bases and J by 0 bases, with 14 bases left in between. The CDR3 spans 16 residues. The CDR3 DNA reads TGTGCCAGCAGTCTTAGCGGTACGAGCTCCTACAATGAGCAGTTCTTC. Its protein is CASSLSGTSSYNEQFF.

This chain connects TRBV5-1 to TRBJ1-1, with D hard to call. Looked up from germline, CDR1 is SGHRS and CDR2 is YFSETQ. CDR3 length equals 17 residues. V lost 4 bases to trimming and J lost 1 base, with 20 bases between them. This CDR3 is CASSLGSGQFSNTEAFF. CDR3 coding DNA: TGCGCCAGCAGCCTCGGATCTGGCCAATTTTCGAACACTGAAGCTTTCTTT.

V and J are TRBV10-3 and TRBJ2-7, with 8 nucleotides matching TRBD1. This CDR3 is built from 16 residues. Trimming cost V 3 bases and J 3 bases; bases outside gene matches: 10. CDR1 ENHRY and CDR2 SYGVKD come from the germline V gene. The CDR3, as DNA: TGTGCCATCAGTGACCCCCCGGACAGGGCCGTCTACGAGCAGTACTTC. It translates to CAISDPPDRAVYEQYF.

This clonotype came up a few times. The chain links TRBV7-9 to TRBJ2-1; D call uncertain. Germline loops: CDR1 SEHNR, CDR2 FQNEAQ (reference sequence). The CDR3 contains 11 residues. V was pared by 4 bases and J by 9 bases, with 7 bases between. CDR3 residues: CASSSLSEQFF. The CDR3 nucleotides are TGTGCCAGCAGCTCGTTGAGTGAGCAGTTCTTC.

The chain has TRBV19 and TRBJ2-2, with unresolved D. Trimming removed 4 bases at V and 4 bases at J, with 7 bases between. CDR1 and CDR2 from the germline V gene are LNHDA and SQIVND (reference sequence). There are 13 residues in the CDR3. This CDR3 reads CASSTLVTGELFF. In DNA, the CDR3 is TGTGCCAGTAGTACTTTGGTCACCGGGGAGCTGTTTTTT.

This clonotype was seen a handful of times. Mismatch with germline at one junction end may stem from a read error. V and J are TRBV5-4 and TRBJ1-1; D remains unclear. The CDR3 contains 13 residues. Germline CDR1 SGHNT, CDR2 YYREEE (reference sequence). The CDR3, as DNA: TGTGCCAGCAGCTTGAGGCTGAACGCTGAAGCTTTCTTT. Translation gives CASSLRLNAEAFF.

This chain connects TRBV5-1 to TRBJ2-2; D call uncertain. Between the trimmed V and J ends, which lost 4 bases and 1 base, there was a span of 11 bases. The CDR3 is 15 residues long. CDR1 SGHRS and CDR2 YFSETQ come from the germline V gene. CDR3 DNA: TGCGCCAGCAGCCACCTGATGGGGAACACCGGGGAGCTGTTTTTT. This gives the protein CASSHLMGNTGELFF.

This clonotype was found a few times. The gene calls are TRBV15 and TRBJ2-7; no clear D gene. The germline gives CDR1 LNHNV, CDR2 YYDKDF (reference sequence). V was shortened by 0 bases and J by 0 bases, with 9 bases between the two germline ends. The CDR3 contains 15 residues. The CDR3 loop is CATSRDVTTSYEQYF. CDR3 sequence (DNA): TGTGCCACCAGCAGAGATGTAACAACCTCCTACGAGCAGTACTTC.

J is TRBJ2-5 and V is TRBV2; the D gene is possibly TRBD1 (6 bases). The CDR3 runs to 13 residues. Germline lookup yields CDR1 SNHLY and CDR2 FYNNEI. Trimming pared 6 bases from V and 9 bases from J, leaving 17 bases between. The CDR3 nucleotides read TGTGCCAGCAGCCTTGGCGAGGGACAACCCCAGTACTTC. Amino acids: CASSLGEGQPQYF.

V is TRBV12-3 or TRBV12-4 and J is TRBJ2-1, with D perhaps being TRBD1 or TRBD2 (5 bases each). V was trimmed by 6 bases and J by 0 bases, leaving 18 bases between them. This CDR3 contains 17 residues. In DNA form, the CDR3 reads TGTGCCAGCAGCCACACCTCGGGACGCAGCTCCTACAATGAGCAGTTCTTC. Protein sequence: CASSHTSGRSSYNEQFF.

This clonotype was detected a few times. The J gene is TRBJ2-2, the V gene TRBV6-5; 12 nucleotides align to TRBD1. The germline V gene has CDR1 MNHEY and CDR2 SVGAGI. The junction had 3 bases not matched to a gene; V was cut back by 7 bases and J by 6 bases. The CDR3 has 14 amino acids. The CDR3 loop is CASTRDRGPGELFF. CDR3 in DNA: TGTGCCAGCACCCGGGACAGGGGGCCCGGGGAGCTGTTTTTT.

The table lists this clonotype with a count of one. This chain joins TRBV4-1 and TRBJ2-1, with TRBD2 identical over 8 bases. Germline V gene data show CDR1 as MGHRA and CDR2 as YSYEKL. The CDR3 has 17 amino acids. V was pared by 0 bases and J by 3 bases, with 7 bases of the junction left unmatched. The CDR3 DNA reads as TGCGCCAGCAGCCAAGAGGCTAGCGGGCCCAACTACAATGAGCAGTTCTTC. As protein: CASSQEASGPNYNEQFF.

This clonotype was found a few times. The chain recombines TRBV9 with TRBJ1-1; perhaps TRBD1 as D (6 bases). The CDR3 covers 17 residues. Germline V gives CDR1 SGDLS, CDR2 YYNGEE. The V end lost 4 bases, the J end lost 5 bases, and 24 bases lay between the germline ends. The chain's CDR3 is CASSPPSWAGVGTEAFF. Here the CDR3 DNA reads TGTGCCAGCAGCCCACCAAGTTGGGCAGGGGTCGGGACTGAAGCTTTCTTT.

A few counts support this clonotype. This rearrangement joins TRBV27 to TRBJ2-3; TRBD2 matches 11 bases. CDR1 is MNHEY and CDR2 is SMNVEV in the germline V gene (reference sequence). The CDR3 totals 16 residues. J lost 3 bases, V lost 5 bases, and 7 bases had no gene match. CDR3 in amino acids: CASSPILAGGTDTQYF. The CDR3 DNA sequence: TGTGCCAGCAGTCCAATCCTAGCGGGGGGAACAGATACGCAGTATTTT.

This clonotype occurred a few times. The chain combines TRBV15 with TRBJ2-1; 10 nucleotides agree with TRBD2. There are 20 residues in the CDR3. Germline trimming cut 0 bases from V and 0 bases from J; bases unmatched to any gene: 11. CDR1 LNHNV and CDR2 YYDKDF come from the germline V gene (reference sequence). This CDR3 reads CATSRDTGASGGPSYNEQFF. For the CDR3, the DNA is TGTGCCACCAGCAGAGATACGGGGGCTAGCGGGGGACCCTCCTACAATGAGCAGTTCTTC.

This clonotype was detected only a few times. The genes are TRBV4-2 and TRBJ2-3; D possibly corresponds to TRBD2 (7 bases). The CDR3 has 17 residues. Germline CDR1 reads LGHNA; CDR2 reads YNFKEQ. V lost 0 bases and J lost 3, with 16 bases in between. Here the CDR3 DNA reads TGTGCCAGCAGCCAAGATGGCAGAGGGGGGGCGACAGATACGCAGTATTTT. This translates into CASSQDGRGGATDTQYF.

The chain carries TRBV4-1 and TRBJ2-1; TRBD2 might be the D (6 bases). The CDR3 length is 15 residues. Between the trimmed V and J ends, which lost 0 bases and 5 bases, there was a span of 11 bases. Germline V gives CDR1 MGHRA, CDR2 YSYEKL. CDR3 in DNA: TGCGCCAGCAGCCAAGAGAGGCGGGGAAACAATGAGCAGTTCTTC. Protein sequence: CASSQERRGNNEQFF.

The J gene is TRBJ2-1, the V gene TRBV9, with 7 bases lining up with TRBD1. This CDR3 comprises 15 residues. Germline V gene sequence: CDR1 SGDLS, CDR2 YYNGEE. With V trimmed by 2 bases and J by 0 bases, 2 bases remained unmatched. The CDR3 protein is CASSVRGSSYNEQFF. CDR3 nucleotide sequence: TGTGCCAGCAGCGTCAGGGGGAGCTCCTACAATGAGCAGTTCTTC.

This clonotype is a singleton in its sample. The chain uses TRBV5-1 and TRBJ2-5; 7 bases map to TRBD2. CDR3 size: 14 residues. CDR1 and CDR2 from the germline V gene are SGHRS and YFSETQ. The V segment lost 3 bases and the J segment 7 bases; nucleotides outside the gene matches: 9. The CDR3 DNA follows: TGCGCCAGCAGCTATGCTAGCGGCCCGGGGACCCAGTACTTC. It codes for CASSYASGPGTQYF.